What follows is one TCR beta chain and its context. These data belong to a study of cytomegalovirus exposure and HLA in healthy donors. Germline assignment: CDR1 MDHEN and CDR2 SYDVKM. V was shortened by 3 bases and J by 7 bases, with 18 bases between the two germline ends. The CDR3 is 15 residues long. Separate from the roughly 630-subject first cohort was the 120-subject validation cohort, to which the donors belonged. Clones were sequenced by immunoSEQ multiplex PCR, and TCRdb holds only the in-frame ones, with some missing. Among some 120,000 clones listed, about 96% were seen once. Sequencing was carried out using PBMCs. The source of this sequence is a man aged 18 to 29 in good health and CMV-seronegative. The V gene is TRBV28, the J gene TRBJ1-2; D gene ambiguous. The CDR3 protein is CASSLLLSTYPGYTF. As DNA, the CDR3 is TGTGCCAGCAGTTTGTTACTCTCTACCTATCCTGGCTACACCTTC.